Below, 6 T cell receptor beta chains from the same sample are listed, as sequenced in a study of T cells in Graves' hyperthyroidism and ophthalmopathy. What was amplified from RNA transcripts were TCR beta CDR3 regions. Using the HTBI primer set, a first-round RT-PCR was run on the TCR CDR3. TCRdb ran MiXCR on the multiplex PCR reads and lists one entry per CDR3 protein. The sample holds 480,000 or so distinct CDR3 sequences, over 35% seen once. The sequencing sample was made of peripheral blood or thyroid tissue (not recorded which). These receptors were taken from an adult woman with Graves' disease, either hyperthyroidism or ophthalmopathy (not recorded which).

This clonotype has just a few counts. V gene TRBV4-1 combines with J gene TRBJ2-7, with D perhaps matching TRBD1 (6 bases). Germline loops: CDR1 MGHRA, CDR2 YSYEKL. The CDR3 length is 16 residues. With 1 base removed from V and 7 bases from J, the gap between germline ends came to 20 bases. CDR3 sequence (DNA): TGCGCCAGCAGCCAAGGGGTAGGCCAGGGGATAGGGGAGCAGTACTTC. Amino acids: CASSQGVGQGIGEQYF.

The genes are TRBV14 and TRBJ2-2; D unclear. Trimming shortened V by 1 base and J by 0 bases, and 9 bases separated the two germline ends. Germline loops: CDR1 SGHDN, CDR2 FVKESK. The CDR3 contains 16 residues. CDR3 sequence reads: CASSQVSGSNTGELFF. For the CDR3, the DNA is TGTGCCAGCAGCCAAGTTTCTGGATCGAACACCGGGGAGCTGTTTTTT.

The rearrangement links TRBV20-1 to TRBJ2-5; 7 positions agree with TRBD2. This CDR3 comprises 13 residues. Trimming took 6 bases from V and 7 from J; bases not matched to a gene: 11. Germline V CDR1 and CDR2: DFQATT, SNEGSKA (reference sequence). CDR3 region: CSARRGRVVTQYF. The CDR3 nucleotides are TGCAGTGCCAGGAGAGGGAGGGTGGTGACCCAGTACTTC.

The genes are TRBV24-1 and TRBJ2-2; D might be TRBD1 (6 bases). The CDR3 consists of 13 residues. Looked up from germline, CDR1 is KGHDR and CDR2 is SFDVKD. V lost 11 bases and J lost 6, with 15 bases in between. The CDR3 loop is CASKTGPPGELFF. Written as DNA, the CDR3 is TGTGCCAGCAAGACAGGCCCACCCGGGGAGCTGTTTTTT.

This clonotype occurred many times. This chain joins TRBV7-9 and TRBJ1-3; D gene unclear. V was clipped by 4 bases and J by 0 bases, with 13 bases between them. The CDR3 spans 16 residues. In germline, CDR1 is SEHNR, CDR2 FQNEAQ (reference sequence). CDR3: CASSSGRALSGNTIYF. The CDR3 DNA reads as TGTGCCAGCAGCTCCGGGAGGGCCCTCTCTGGAAACACCATATATTTT.

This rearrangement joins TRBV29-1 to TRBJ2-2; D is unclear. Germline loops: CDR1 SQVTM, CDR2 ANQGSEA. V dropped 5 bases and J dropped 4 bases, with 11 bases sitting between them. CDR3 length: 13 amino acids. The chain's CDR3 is CSVSEVGTGELFF. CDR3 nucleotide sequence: TGCAGCGTTAGCGAGGTGGGCACCGGGGAGCTGTTTTTT.